The sequence of this T cell receptor beta chain was determined in a study of CXCR3-negative and CXCR3-positive naive CD8 T cells (dated by TCRdb to the late 2010s). Regarding the complete study: In total, about 130 million TRB reads were obtained, or roughly 1.5 +/- 0.3 million reads per library. TRBV-TRBJ cluster analysis included naive subsets from roughly 5 donors and memory cells from 3 donors. The diversity and physicochemical repertoire analyses included ten to eleven donors pooled from two independent experiments. Results and caveats for the whole study, not just this receptor: Compared with CXCR3-negative naive cells, CXCR3-positive naive cells had TRB CDR3s with higher hydrophobicity (lower Kidera factor 4), lower energy, and higher strength and volume indices. Surface CD5, linked to self-reactivity in mice, was comparable between naive subsets; TCR interaction strength was therefore also inferred from TRB CDR3 physicochemical properties. Naive CXCR3-negative and CXCR3-positive cells from the same donor showed similar TRBV-TRBJ usage, whereas memory cells showed distinct patterns. Both naive subsets had comparably high repertoire diversity, while memory CD8+ T cells had much lower repertoire diversity. Because CXCR3 expression was partially decreased after cryopreservation, freshly isolated PBMCs were used for most assays.

For this clonotype: Its recognized antigen is unknown.

Instrument used: NextSeq 550. The Human TCR Profiling Kit (MiLaboratory) was used to prepare UMI-labeled 5' RACE TRB cDNA libraries. cDNA synthesis used the entire amount of extracted RNA, and PCR amplification then used the entire amount of cDNA produced. The libraries were made side by side, with each library going through the same number of PCR cycles. The paper's data handling went like this. With a minimum of two reads required per UMI, MIGEC and MiXCR pulled out about 50,000 +/- 10,000 unique UMI-labeled TRB cDNA molecules from each library. An average of roughly 40,000 +/- 10,000 functional in-frame TRB CDR3 nucleotide clonotypes without stop codons was found per library. After downsampling to 5000 UMI-labeled TRB molecules per sample, diversity metrics, including normalized Shannon-Wiener and Chao1, were computed in VDJtools. Clonotype-size-weighted physicochemical properties of the central five CDR3 residues (interaction energy, strength, volume and Kidera factor 4) were computed in VDJtools. TCRdb reprocessed the raw reads; every CDR3 protein sequence is a single record, and DNA is not supplied. The V and J calls were determined by TCRdb, not by the authors. The record for this sample contains tens of thousands of distinct CDR3 sequences. The ten largest make up approximately 1.5% of the sample.

Reading from cysteine to phenylalanine, the CDR3 counts 14 amino acids. DNA is not recorded here. CDR1 and CDR2, per the germline V gene, are MNHEY and SVGAGI. Each CD8+ T cell subset was flow-sorted in triplicate, with over 250,000 cells per subset placed directly into RLT lysis buffer. To exclude memory contaminants, naive CD8+ T cells were stringently defined as CD45RO-CCR7+CD27+CD95-. Peripheral blood mononuclear cells were isolated from buffy coats by standard density gradient centrifugation. Naive CXCR3-negative and CXCR3-positive CD8+ T cells were flow-sorted using a FACSAria III. An RNeasy Mini Kit was used to extract total RNA from the sorted cells.

The receptor was isolated from a human donor in good health. Some clones in this sample may be carry-over from other donors' samples. What was sequenced was naive CXCR3- CD8+ T cells from blood. The cell subset or site label on this specimen signifies: CD45RO-CCR7+CD27+CD95- naive CD8+ T cells lacking CXCR3 (TNR3-). This chain is built from TRBV6-5 and TRBJ2-1. For the CDR3, the sequence is CASSVVGVYSEQFF.